This entry describes one T cell receptor beta chain. Its cognate antigen is unknown. The CDR3 consists of 12 residues. CDR1 is KGHSH and CDR2 is LQKENI in the germline V gene. Trimming stripped 4 bases from V and 10 bases from J, with 11 bases between. This research-autopsy study prospectively enrolled adult allogeneic hematopoietic cell transplant recipients with steroid-refractory graft-versus-host disease. The data were taken from a study of tissue T cells after allogeneic stem cell transplantation. About the study: Patients with graft-versus-host disease had grafts: several unmodified, three CD34-selected and T-cell-depleted. Regarding the study as a whole: Only a limited share of tissue TCRs appeared in blood or spleen.

Libraries were prepared by immunoSEQ multiplex PCR; TCRdb keeps only in-frame clonotypes and omits some of them. The table lists about 3,000 clones, 60% to 80% of them singletons. This TCR came from an older male patient with steroid-refractory graft-versus-host disease after an allogeneic stem cell transplant. A subset of T cells may come from the graft donor. This chain uses TRBV18 with TRBJ2-1; D uncertain. This sample comprised ascending colon tissue, obtained at autopsy. The CDR3 DNA reads as TGTGCCAGCTCACTGACGGGTACAGAGCAGTTCTTC. Translation: CASSLTGTEQFF.